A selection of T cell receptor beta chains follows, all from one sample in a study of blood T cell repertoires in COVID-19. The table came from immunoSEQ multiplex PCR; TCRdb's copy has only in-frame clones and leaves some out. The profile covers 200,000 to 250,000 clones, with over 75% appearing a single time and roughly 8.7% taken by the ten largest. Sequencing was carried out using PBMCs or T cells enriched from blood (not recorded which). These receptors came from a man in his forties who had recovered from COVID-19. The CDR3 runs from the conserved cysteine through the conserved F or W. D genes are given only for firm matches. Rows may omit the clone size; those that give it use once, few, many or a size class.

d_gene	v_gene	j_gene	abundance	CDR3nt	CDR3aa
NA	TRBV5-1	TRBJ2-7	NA	TGCGCCAGCAGGCCGGGACTCCTGAGCTCCTACGAGCAGTACTTC	CASRPGLLSSYEQYF
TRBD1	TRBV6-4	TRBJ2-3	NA	TGTGCCAGCAGTGACTCTACGGGACAGGGGTCGGATACGCAGTATTTT	CASSDSTGQGSDTQYF
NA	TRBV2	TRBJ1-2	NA	TGTGCCAGTAGATTGTTGGACACCCCTAACTATGGCTACACCTTC	CASRLLDTPNYGYTF
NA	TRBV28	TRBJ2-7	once	TGTGCCAGCAGTTCCCTAATCCAGCGGCAAGCCTACGAGCAGTACTTC	CASSSLIQRQAYEQYF
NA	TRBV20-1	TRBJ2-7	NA	TGCAGTGCTAGTCGAAGGAGGGGAGTTACGGGAATTGACGAGCAGTACTTC	CSASRRRGVTGIDEQYF
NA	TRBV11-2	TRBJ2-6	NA	TGTGCCAGCACCCTCGCTGGGGCCAACGTCCTGACTTTC	CASTLAGANVLTF
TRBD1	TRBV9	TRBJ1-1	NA	TGTGCCAGCAGCTCCGGGACAGGGGGGGAAGCTTTCTTT	CASSSGTGGEAFF
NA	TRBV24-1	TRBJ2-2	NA	TGTGCCACCAGTGATTTAGGGGGAGCCGGGGAGCTGTTTTTT	CATSDLGGAGELFF
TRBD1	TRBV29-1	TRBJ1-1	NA	TGCAGCGTTCGTACAGGGGGCGGTACTGAAGCTTTCTTT	CSVRTGGGTEAFF
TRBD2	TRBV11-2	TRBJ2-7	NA	TGTGCCAGCAGCTTAGGACTAGCGGGCAACTACGAGCAGTACTTC	CASSLGLAGNYEQYF
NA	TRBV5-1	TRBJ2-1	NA	TGCGCCAGTACAGGACCCAATGAGCAGTTCTTC	CASTGPNEQFF
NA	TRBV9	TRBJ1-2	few	TGTGCCAGCAGCCAATCTTCGGACAGCGCCTATGGCTACACCTTC	CASSQSSDSAYGYTF
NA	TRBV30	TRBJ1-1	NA	TGTGGGGGGGGGAAAGGCACTGAAGCTTTCTTT	CGGGKGTEAFF
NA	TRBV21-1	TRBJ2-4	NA	TGTGCCAGCAGCAAAAAGTGGAGGGAGGCCAAAAACATTCAGTACTTC	CASSKKWREAKNIQYF
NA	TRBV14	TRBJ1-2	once	TGTGCCAGCAGCCCGAACGGGTGGGACTATGGCTACACCTTC	CASSPNGWDYGYTF
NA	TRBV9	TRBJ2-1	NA	TGTGCCAGCAGCCCTCGACTATCTAGTGAGCAGTTCTTC	CASSPRLSSEQFF
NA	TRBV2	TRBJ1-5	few	TGTGCCAGCAGGGGACCGGGACAACGGCCCCAGCATTTT	CASRGPGQRPQHF
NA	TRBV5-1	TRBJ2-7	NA	TGCGCCAGCAGCTTGATGGACAGTTACGAGCAGTACTTC	CASSLMDSYEQYF
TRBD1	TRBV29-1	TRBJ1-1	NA	TGCAGCGCTCGGACAGGGCAGAAAAGCACTGAAGCTTTCTTT	CSARTGQKSTEAFF
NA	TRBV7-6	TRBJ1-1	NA	TGTGCCAGCAGCTTAGTTGGCATGAACACTGAAGCTTTCTTT	CASSLVGMNTEAFF
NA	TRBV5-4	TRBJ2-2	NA	TGTGCCAGCAGCTTGGTATCCTCGGGCACCGGGGAGCTGTTTTTT	CASSLVSSGTGELFF
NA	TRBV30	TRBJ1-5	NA	TGTGCCTGGAGTCCAGGACAGTCATATCAGCCCCAGCATTTT	CAWSPGQSYQPQHF
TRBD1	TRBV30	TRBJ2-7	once	TGTGCCTCCAGGGGGCGGTACGAGCAGTACTTC	CASRGRYEQYF
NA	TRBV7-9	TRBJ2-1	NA	TGTGCCAGCAGCTTAGTCATGACGGGACACCGGCGTTCCAATGAGCAGTTCTTC	CASSLVMTGHRRSNEQFF
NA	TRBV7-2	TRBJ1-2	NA	TGTGCCAGCAGCTTACAGGGACGGGGGGGGACCAACTATGGCTACACCTTC	CASSLQGRGGTNYGYTF
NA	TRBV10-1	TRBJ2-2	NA	TGCGCCAGCAGTAAAGACAGAACCGGGGAGCTGTTTTTT	CASSKDRTGELFF
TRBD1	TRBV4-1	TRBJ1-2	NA	TGCGCCAGCAGCCGAGATTCCGCTGGGACAGGGGTTTTGGAAGGCTACACCTTC	CASSRDSAGTGVLEGYTF
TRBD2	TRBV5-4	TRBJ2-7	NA	TGTGCCAGCAGCTTGGGTACGGGACTAGCGTACGAGCAGTACTTC	CASSLGTGLAYEQYF
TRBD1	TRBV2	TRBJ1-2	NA	TGTGCCAGCAGAGAACGACAGGGATGGGATGGCTACACCTTC	CASRERQGWDGYTF
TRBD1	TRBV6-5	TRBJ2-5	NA	TGTGCCAGCAGGGCGGGACAGGGGGGAGAGACCCAGTACTTC	CASRAGQGGETQYF
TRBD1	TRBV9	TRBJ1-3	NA	TGTGCCAGCAGCCATTCATCAGGGGGGCGCGAAAACACCATATATTTT	CASSHSSGGRENTIYF
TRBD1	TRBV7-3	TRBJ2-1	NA	TGTGCCAGCAGCTTAGGAGGGACAGGGGGCGGCAATGAGCAGTTCTTC	CASSLGGTGGGNEQFF
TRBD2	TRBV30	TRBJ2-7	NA	TGTGCCTGGACAAGGGGAGGCCTAGCGGGGGGTTACGAGCAGTACTTC	CAWTRGGLAGGYEQYF
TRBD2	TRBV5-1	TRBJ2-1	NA	TGCGCCAGCAGCTTGCTAGCGGGCGACGGCAATGAGCAGTTCTTC	CASSLLAGDGNEQFF
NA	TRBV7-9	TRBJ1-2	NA	TGTGCCAGCAGCTTAGACAGTTATGGCTACACCTTC	CASSLDSYGYTF
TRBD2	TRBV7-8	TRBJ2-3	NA	TGTGCCAGCAGCCCGCGGACTAGCGGGAGGACGGCTTGGAGCACAGATACGCAGTATTTT	CASSPRTSGRTAWSTDTQYF
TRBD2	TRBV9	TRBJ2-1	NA	TGTGCCAGCAGCGTAGTAGCAAGCGGGAGGGTCAATGAGCAGTTCTTC	CASSVVASGRVNEQFF
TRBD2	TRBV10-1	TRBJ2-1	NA	TGCGCCAGCAGTGGGGATAGCGGGAGAATTAAGGGCAATGAGCAGTTCTTC	CASSGDSGRIKGNEQFF
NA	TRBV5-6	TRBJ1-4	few	TGTGCCAGCAGCACCTGGGGGGAGGCTGAAAAACTGTTTTTT	CASSTWGEAEKLFF
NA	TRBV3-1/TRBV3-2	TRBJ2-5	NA	TGTGCCAGCAGCCAGTGGGGAGAGAAACAAGAGACCCAGTACTTC	CASSQWGEKQETQYF
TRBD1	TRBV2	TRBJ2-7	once	TGTGCCAGCAGGACAGGGGGCTGGTACGAGCAGTACTTC	CASRTGGWYEQYF